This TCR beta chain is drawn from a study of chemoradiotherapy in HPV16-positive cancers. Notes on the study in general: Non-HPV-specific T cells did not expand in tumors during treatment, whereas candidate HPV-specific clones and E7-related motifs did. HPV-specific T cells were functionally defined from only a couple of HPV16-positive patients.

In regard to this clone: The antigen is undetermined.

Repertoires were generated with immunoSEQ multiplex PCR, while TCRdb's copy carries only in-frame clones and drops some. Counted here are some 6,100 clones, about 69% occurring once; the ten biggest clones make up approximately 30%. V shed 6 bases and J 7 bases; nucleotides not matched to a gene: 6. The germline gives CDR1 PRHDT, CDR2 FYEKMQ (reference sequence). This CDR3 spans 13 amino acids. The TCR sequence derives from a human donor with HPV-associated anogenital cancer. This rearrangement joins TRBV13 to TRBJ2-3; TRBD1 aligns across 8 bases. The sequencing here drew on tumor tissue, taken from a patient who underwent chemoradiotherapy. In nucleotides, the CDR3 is TGTGCCAGCAGTCCTGACAGGGGCCATACGCAGTATTTT. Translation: CASSPDRGHTQYF.